One sample yielded the 17 T cell receptor beta chains listed below, sequenced in a study of shared clonotypes between healthy human individuals. Repertoires were generated with immunoSEQ multiplex PCR, while TCRdb's copy carries only in-frame clones and drops some. The sample yields roughly 2.5 million clones, around nine tenths seen once. Source material: naive CD4+ T cells sorted from blood. Subset indicated: CD45RA+ positively selected. The receptors shown here come from a man aged 18 to 30 in good health.

The rearrangement links TRBV4-2 to TRBJ2-7; tentatively, D is TRBD1 or TRBD2 (5 bases each). The ends were cut back, 0 bases at V and 0 bases at J, with 12 bases in the middle. The CDR3 has 16 amino acids. CDR1 and CDR2 (germline): LGHNA, YNFKEQ. The CDR3 reads CASSQEPGLNSYEQYF. The CDR3 DNA reads TGTGCCAGCAGCCAAGAACCGGGGCTAAACTCCTACGAGCAGTACTTC.

The rearrangement uses TRBV4-1 and TRBJ2-1; D possibly corresponds to TRBD1 (5 bases). This CDR3 spans 17 amino acids. The V end was cut by 0 bases, the J end by 7 bases, with 19 bases between. Germline V gives CDR1 MGHRA, CDR2 YSYEKL. The DNA of the CDR3 is TGCGCCAGCAGCCAAGATTTCGGTAACCAGGGAAGGAATGAGCAGTTCTTC. It specifies CASSQDFGNQGRNEQFF.

DNA for the CDR3: TGTGCCAGCAGTGGTATGGGACAGGGGGCGCTTTGGCGTACTGAAGCTTTCTTT. It is translated as CASSGMGQGALWRTEAFF. V and J are TRBV25-1 and TRBJ1-1; 12 bases agree with TRBD1. The CDR3 runs 18 residues. CDR1 is MGHDK and CDR2 is SYGVNS in the germline V gene. The junction had 14 bases not matched to a gene; V was cut back by 4 bases and J by 5 bases.

V gene TRBV7-3 combines with J gene TRBJ2-2; D uncertain. The V gene lost 2 bases and the J gene lost 5 bases, with 9 bases spanning the gap. Germline CDR1 is SGHTA and CDR2 is FQGTGA. The CDR3 has 14 residues. The CDR3 protein is CASSLGLETGELFF. DNA for the CDR3: TGTGCCAGCAGCTTAGGGCTGGAAACCGGGGAGCTGTTTTTT.

The gene calls are TRBV19 and TRBJ2-7; 11 bases align to TRBD2. V shed 5 bases, J shed 5 bases, and the junction held 8 bases outside the gene matches. Germline CDR1 and CDR2: LNHDA and SQIVND (reference sequence). The CDR3 is 15 amino acids. The DNA of the CDR3 is TGTGCCAGTAGTCAGACTAGCGGGGCGGTGAACGAGCAGTACTTC. Translating it yields CASSQTSGAVNEQYF.

The V gene is TRBV21-1, the J gene TRBJ1-2. TRBV21-1 is a listed pseudogene. The length of the CDR3 is 16 residues. The CDR3 protein is CASSKTAVSANYGYTF. For the CDR3, the DNA is TGTGCCAGCAGCAAAACGGCGGTCTCAGCAAACTATGGCTACACCTTC.

This chain joins TRBV4-2 and TRBJ2-1; 9 positions match TRBD2. The CDR3 has 17 residues. V was clipped by 0 bases and J by 9 bases; unmatched bases: 12. Germline CDR1 LGHNA, CDR2 YNFKEQ. CDR3 nucleotides: TGTGCCAGCAGCCAAGAAGGGCGGCGGGGGGGTTCTGCTGAGCAGTTCTTC. It translates to CASSQEGRRGGSAEQFF.

This clone was picked up one time. This chain connects TRBV7-2 to TRBJ2-7, with TRBD1 matching over 10 bases. V shed 5 bases, J shed 2 bases, and the junction held 6 bases outside the gene matches. The CDR3 loop spans 15 amino acids. Germline V gene data show CDR1 as SGHTA and CDR2 as FQGNSA. The CDR3 protein is CASSHGTGEAYEQYF. CDR3 in DNA: TGTGCCAGCAGCCATGGGACAGGGGAGGCCTACGAGCAGTACTTC.

This rearrangement joins TRBV9 to TRBJ2-3; tentatively, D is TRBD1 (6 bases). Deletions cut 2 bases from V and 1 base from J, with 11 bases between. The germline CDR1 and CDR2 sequences are SGDLS and YYNGEE. This CDR3 is 15 amino acids long. This CDR3 reads CASSVDDRRTDTQYF. The CDR3 DNA sequence: TGTGCCAGCAGCGTTGATGACAGGCGCACAGATACGCAGTATTTT.

The V call is TRBV29-1, the J call TRBJ2-3; 8 nucleotides line up with TRBD2. The CDR3 totals 15 residues. Looked up from germline, CDR1 is SQVTM and CDR2 is ANQGSEA. V shed 5 bases, J shed 2 bases, and the junction held 9 bases outside the gene matches. This chain's CDR3 is CSVLPGGTYTDTQYF. CDR3 DNA sequence: TGCAGCGTTCTCCCGGGGGGGACCTACACAGATACGCAGTATTTT.

Notes on this clone: This CDR3 is also generated by other DNA sequences in the sample. The chain joins TRBV7-2 to TRBJ2-3, with D hard to call. This CDR3 has 11 amino acids. The germline V gene encodes CDR1 SGHTA and CDR2 FQGNSA. Trimming left V 5 bases short and J 4 bases short, with 4 bases between. The CDR3 bases are TGTGCCAGCAGCAACCCAGATACGCAGTATTTT. Protein: CASSNPDTQYF.

V is TRBV10-3 and J is TRBJ2-1; D remains unclear. V was pared by 4 bases and J by 4 bases, with 11 bases between. Germline V gene lookup returns CDR1 ENHRY and CDR2 SYGVKD. CDR3 length equals 14 residues. This chain's CDR3 is CAISGQDIYNEQFF. Here the CDR3 DNA reads TGTGCCATCAGTGGGCAGGATATTTACAATGAGCAGTTCTTC.

The gene calls are TRBV2 and TRBJ2-1; D remains unclear. Germline-derived CDR1 and CDR2 are SNHLY and FYNNEI. The germline V and J ends were trimmed by 6 bases and 5 bases, with 8 bases remaining between them. The CDR3 has 12 amino acids. This CDR3 reads CASRQINNEQFF. In nucleotides, the CDR3 is TGTGCCAGCAGACAGATTAACAATGAGCAGTTCTTC. Full variable domain (missing parts from reference TRBV2 and TRBJ2-1): EPEVTQTPSHQVTQMGQEVILRCVPISNHLYFYWYRQILGQKVEFLVSFYNNEISEKSEIFDDQFSVERPDGSNFTLKIRSTKLEDSAMYFCASRQINNEQFFGPGTRLTVL.

The chain combines TRBV18 with TRBJ2-7; 8 bases line up with TRBD1. V trimming: 6 bases; J trimming: 2 bases; junction bases outside the gene matches: 12. The CDR3 extends over 16 amino acids. Germline CDR1 KGHSH, CDR2 LQKENI. CDR3 sequence: CASSPTGAHSTYEQYF. DNA for the CDR3: TGTGCCAGCTCGCCGACAGGGGCCCACTCTACCTACGAGCAGTACTTC. Full variable domain (rest looked up from reference TRBV18 and TRBJ2-7): NAGVMQNPRHLVRRRGQEARLRCSPMKGHSHVYWYRQLPEEGLKFMVYLQKENIIDESGMPKERFSAEFPKEGPSILRIQQVVRGDSAAYFCASSPTGAHSTYEQYFGPGTRLTVT.

The chain links TRBV5-4 to TRBJ2-2; TRBD1 is a possible D gene (6 bases). Germline assignment: CDR1 SGHNT and CDR2 YYREEE (reference sequence). The CDR3 runs to 14 residues. V was cut by 0 bases and J by 7 bases, with 10 bases left in between. CDR3 coding DNA: TGTGCCAGCAGCTTGGACAGGGCGAGCGGGGAGCTGTTTTTT. This encodes CASSLDRASGELFF. The whole variable domain, filled in from reference TRBV5-4 and TRBJ2-2, reads ETGVTQSPTHLIKTRGQQVTLRCSSQSGHNTVSWYQQALGQGPQFIFQYYREEENGRGNFPPRFSGLQFPNYSSELNVNALELDDSALYLCASSLDRASGELFFGEGSRLTVL.

J is TRBJ2-3 and V is TRBV25-1, with 10 bases matching TRBD2. The V and J ends lost 8 bases and 1 base, in that order; junction bases with no gene match: 6. Germline V CDR1 and CDR2: MGHDK, SYGVNS. The CDR3 totals 15 residues. The CDR3 DNA is TGTGCCAGCCAAGCGGGAGGGAGTGGCACAGATACGCAGTATTTT. Translating gives CASQAGGSGTDTQYF.

The V gene is TRBV2, the J gene TRBJ2-7; 10 bases align to TRBD2. J lost 7 bases, V lost 6 bases, and 12 bases had no gene match. The CDR3 is made up of 15 amino acids. Germline loops: CDR1 SNHLY, CDR2 FYNNEI. DNA for the CDR3: TGTGCCAGCAGAGAGAGCGGGAGGGGGGAGCGAGAGCAGTACTTC. Translating gives CASRESGRGEREQYF.